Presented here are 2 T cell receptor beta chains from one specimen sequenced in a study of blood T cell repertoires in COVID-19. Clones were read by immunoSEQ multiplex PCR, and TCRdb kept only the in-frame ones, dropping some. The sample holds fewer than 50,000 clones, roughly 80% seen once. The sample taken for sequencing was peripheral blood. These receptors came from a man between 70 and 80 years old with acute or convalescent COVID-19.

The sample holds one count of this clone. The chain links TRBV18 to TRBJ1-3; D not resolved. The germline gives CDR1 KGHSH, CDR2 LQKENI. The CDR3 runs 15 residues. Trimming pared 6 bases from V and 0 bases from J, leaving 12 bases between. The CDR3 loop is CASSPARSSGNTIYF. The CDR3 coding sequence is TGTGCCAGCTCCCCCGCCCGGAGCTCTGGAAACACCATATATTTT.

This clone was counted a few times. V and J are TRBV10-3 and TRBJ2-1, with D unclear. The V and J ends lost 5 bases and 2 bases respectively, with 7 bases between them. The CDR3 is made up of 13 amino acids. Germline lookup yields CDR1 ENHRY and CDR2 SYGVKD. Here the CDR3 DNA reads TGTGCCATCAGTCAGGCAGCCTACAATGAGCAGTTCTTC. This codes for CAISQAAYNEQFF.